A selection of T cell receptor beta chains follows, all from one sample in a study of blood T cell dynamics during melanoma immunotherapy. Sequencing was performed with immunoSEQ multiplex PCR; in TCRdb, only in-frame clones are kept and a portion is missing. The sample includes 9,100 or so clones, 80% to 90% of them seen just once. Here the sequenced sample was blood, taken from a patient treated with checkpoint blockade. These receptors all come from a human donor with melanoma. Each CDR3 is given with its conserved first and last residue.

j_call v_call cdr3_aa
TRBJ2-1 TRBV5-1 CASSLDPFQLARNEQFF
TRBJ1-2 TRBV4-1 CASSTGDYGYTF
TRBJ2-3 TRBV7-8 CASSLAESSDTQYF
TRBJ2-3 TRBV7-9 CASSLIPSGGFDPTQYF
TRBJ2-4 TRBV2 CASTGEQLAKNIQYF
TRBJ1-5 TRBV27 CASSFRGPDQPQHF
TRBJ1-2 TRBV12-5 CASGETGLANYGYTF
TRBJ1-5 TRBV9 CASSVGQGRDDQPQHF
TRBJ1-2 TRBV27 CASSLSGGLGYTF
TRBJ2-3 TRBV7-2 CASSLSEGRGAQYF
TRBJ1-4 TRBV2 CASSERNGVQEKLFF
TRBJ2-7 TRBV28 CASSLIFYEQYF
TRBJ1-6 TRBV9 CASSVGQLYNSPLHF
TRBJ2-1 TRBV30 CAWSGVGGMSYNEQFF
TRBJ2-3 TRBV7-7 CAIRRLSTDTQYF
TRBJ1-1 TRBV6-5 CASSQGRRVTEAFF
TRBJ1-1 TRBV4-1 CASSQATGNTEAFF
TRBJ2-7 TRBV7-8 CASSLGQKRGYEQYF
TRBJ2-1 TRBV7-9 CASSPNTRANNEQFF
TRBJ1-2 TRBV7-3 CASSKDKAGVGYTF
TRBJ2-3 TRBV12-5 CASGSYGTFSTDTQYF
TRBJ2-7 TRBV27 CASTLFRDRGYEQYF
TRBJ2-1 TRBV12-5 CASGSMGRVSYNEQFF
TRBJ2-1 TRBV6-4 CASSVERGGLNEQFF
TRBJ1-6 TRBV5-1 CASSLAVGEGSYNSPLHF
TRBJ2-7 TRBV5-6 CASSLLSYEQYF
TRBJ2-7 TRBV11-2 CASCYSSGSFQYF
TRBJ1-1 TRBV27 CASRHQPQGNTEAFF
TRBJ2-7 TRBV7-9 CASGTESYEQYF
TRBJ2-1 TRBV6-5 CASSYSPQGKQFF
TRBJ2-2 TRBV18 CASSLPGLAGGGELFF
TRBJ2-3 TRBV30 CAWSALRTSGGPPLLYF
TRBJ2-1 TRBV30 CAWSVQGAGNNEQFF
TRBJ2-7 TRBV5-6 CASSLVGQPYEQYF
- TRBV21-1 CASSKGHREGKGEQYF
TRBJ1-1 TRBV29-1 CSVAGGRNTEAFF
TRBJ2-7 TRBV5-1 CASSTGLAVSSYEQYF
TRBJ1-2 TRBV7-3 CASSLNKGTTGGYTF
TRBJ1-1 TRBV4-1 CASSQLGRVNTEAFF
TRBJ2-5 TRBV5-6 CASSLPGQGAETQYF
TRBJ1-5 TRBV23-1 CASSQSGGRWEIDNQPQHF
TRBJ2-7 TRBV5-4 CASSGGFGNRDYEQYF
TRBJ1-6 TRBV15 CATSRSGGNSPLHF
TRBJ2-3 TRBV19 CASSMIFSPDTQYF
TRBJ2-1 TRBV19 CASSVGGGSYNEQFF
TRBJ1-3 TRBV6-5 CASRRELGGNTIYF
TRBJ1-5 TRBV18 CASSPHSNQPQHF
TRBJ2-3 TRBV25-1 CASSELRSTDTQYF
TRBJ2-6 TRBV19 CASRDGGAGANVLTF
TRBJ1-5 TRBV30 CAWSVLDGSNQPQHF
TRBJ1-3 TRBV19 CASSMSSDTIYF
TRBJ2-3 TRBV5-5 CASSPPGVQGRTDTQYF
TRBJ2-5 TRBV30 CAWSDGARKRLDF
TRBJ1-2 TRBV30 CAWRTGTREGYTF
TRBJ1-2 TRBV7-8 CASSPTGGLSYGYTF